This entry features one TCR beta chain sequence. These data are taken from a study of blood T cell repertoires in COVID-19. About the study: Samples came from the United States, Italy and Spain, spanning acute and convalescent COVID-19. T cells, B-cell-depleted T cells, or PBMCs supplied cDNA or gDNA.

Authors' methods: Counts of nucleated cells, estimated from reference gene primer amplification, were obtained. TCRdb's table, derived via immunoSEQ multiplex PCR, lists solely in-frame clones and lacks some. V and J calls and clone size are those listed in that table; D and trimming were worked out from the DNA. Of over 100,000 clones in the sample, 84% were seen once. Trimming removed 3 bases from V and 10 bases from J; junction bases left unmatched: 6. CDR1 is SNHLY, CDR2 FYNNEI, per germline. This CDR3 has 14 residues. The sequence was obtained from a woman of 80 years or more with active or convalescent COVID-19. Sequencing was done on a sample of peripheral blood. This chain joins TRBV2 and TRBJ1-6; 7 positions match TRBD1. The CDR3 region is CASSDRGSQSPLHF. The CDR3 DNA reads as TGTGCCAGCAGTGACAGGGGGTCCCAATCACCCCTCCACTTT. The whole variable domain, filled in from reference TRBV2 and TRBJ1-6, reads EPEVTQTPSHQVTQMGQEVILRCVPISNHLYFYWYRQILGQKVEFLVSFYNNEISEKSEIFDDQFSVERPDGSNFTLKIRSTKLEDSAMYFCASSDRGSQSPLHFGNGTRLTVT.